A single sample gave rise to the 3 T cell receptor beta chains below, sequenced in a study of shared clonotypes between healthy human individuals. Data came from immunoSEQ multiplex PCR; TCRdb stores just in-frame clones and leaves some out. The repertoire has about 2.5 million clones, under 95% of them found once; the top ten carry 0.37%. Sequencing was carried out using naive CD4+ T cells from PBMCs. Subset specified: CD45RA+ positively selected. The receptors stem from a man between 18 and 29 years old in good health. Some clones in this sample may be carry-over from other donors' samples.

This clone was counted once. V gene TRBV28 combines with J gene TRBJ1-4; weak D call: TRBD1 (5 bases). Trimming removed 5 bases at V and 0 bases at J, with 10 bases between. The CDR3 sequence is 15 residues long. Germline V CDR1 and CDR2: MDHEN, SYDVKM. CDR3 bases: TGTGCCAGCAGTCAGGGAGGGGCAACTAATGAAAAACTGTTTTTT. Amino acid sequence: CASSQGGATNEKLFF.

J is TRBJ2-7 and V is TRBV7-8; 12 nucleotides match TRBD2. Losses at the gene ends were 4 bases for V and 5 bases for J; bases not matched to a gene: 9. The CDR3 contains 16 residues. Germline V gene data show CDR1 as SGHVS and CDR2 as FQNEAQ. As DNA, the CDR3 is TGTGCCAGCAGCTCCAGGACTAGCGGGATTTCTGACGAGCAGTACTTC. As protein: CASSSRTSGISDEQYF.

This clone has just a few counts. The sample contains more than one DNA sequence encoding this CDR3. Here the CDR3 reads CASSADRSNQPQHF. The CDR3 nucleotides are TGTGCCAGCAGCGCAGACAGAAGCAATCAGCCCCAGCATTTT. The chain joins TRBV7-9 to TRBJ1-5; a weak D match, TRBD1 (5 bases). The germline gives CDR1 SEHNR, CDR2 FQNEAQ (reference sequence). The CDR3 consists of 14 residues. Trimming removed 5 bases from V and 1 base from J, with 9 bases in between.